The rows below give T cell receptor beta chains drawn from one sample of a study of post-analysis software for immune sequencing data. Each CDR3 protein is one row after TCRdb ran MiXCR on the PCR reads. The table has roughly 730,000 distinct CDR3 sequences, 25% to 30% seen once; the top ten hold approximately 0.55%. The material sequenced was blood. The receptors derive from a girl aged 5-17 years with multiple sclerosis. The CDR3 runs from the conserved cysteine through the conserved F or W. Not every row has a clone size; where given, it reads once, few, many or a size class.

V gene	clone size	J gene	CDR3 protein
TRBV4-1	once	TRBJ2-1	CASSLNKESYNEQFF
TRBV6-5	many	TRBJ1-2	CASSYGTGGGYTF
TRBV7-9	few	TRBJ2-1	CASSSRRVYNEQFF
TRBV5-1	.	TRBJ1-1	CASSLVTARNTEAFF
TRBV20-1	few	TRBJ2-1	CSADQLAGSYNEQFF
TRBV2	few	TRBJ2-1	CASSAGLAPLQFF
TRBV5-1	once	TRBJ1-1	CASSAGTRNTEAFF
TRBV12-3/TRBV12-4	once	TRBJ2-7	CVSSPGHSLTYEQYF
TRBV6-2/TRBV6-3	many	TRBJ2-7	CASSYRHYEQYF
TRBV4-3	.	TRBJ2-7	CASSQGPGVSYEQYF
TRBV29-1	many	TRBJ2-1	CSVAQGLRPLDEQFF
TRBV10-3	few	TRBJ2-6	CAVLGIQGSGANVLTF
TRBV7-2	.	TRBJ1-2	CASILSRGDPDGYTF
TRBV7-9	.	TRBJ2-1	CASSSNREGLTYEQFF
TRBV7-2	once	TRBJ2-5	CASSSRLAGGTQYF
TRBV7-9	.	TRBJ1-5	CANSSRDTYQPQHF
TRBV27	few	TRBJ2-5	CASGTGTQYF
TRBV4-1	.	TRBJ1-2	CASSQDPGEKRYTF
TRBV6-1	.	.	CASKRLAGGYEQYF
TRBV27	few	TRBJ2-7	CASRTSGRDEQYF
TRBV6-5	.	TRBJ2-5	CASSYMREETQYF
TRBV28	few	TRBJ1-2	CASSLHSGQRNGYTF
TRBV29-1	many	TRBJ2-1	CSVVETYNEQFF
TRBV4-3	.	TRBJ2-6	CASSQGLDVAGANVLTF
TRBV6-1	few	TRBJ2-1	CASSITGNNEQFF
TRBV29-1	many	TRBJ2-7	CSVGESGAGHYEQYF
TRBV5-1	.	TRBJ1-2	CASSPGQGNGHTF
TRBV20-1	.	TRBJ1-5	CSARDWRGNQPQHF
TRBV6-2/TRBV6-3	.	TRBJ1-1	CASSPHRNNPNTEAFF
TRBV5-6	few	TRBJ2-5	CASSFRGLGQETQYF
TRBV28	.	.	CTSSRTGNPYEQYF
TRBV28	many	TRBJ2-5	CASSSSGTGEEETQYF
TRBV3-1	few	TRBJ2-5	CASSQTGQGRTQYF
TRBV15	few	TRBJ2-3	CATSRVGGTDTQYF
TRBV5-5	few	TRBJ2-7	CASSWGGTEIYEQYF
TRBV24-1	.	TRBJ2-3	CATQGGISTDTQYF
TRBV27	few	TRBJ1-5	CASSPQSGPQHF
TRBV5-5	.	TRBJ2-1	CASSFETTAHNEQFF
TRBV12-3/TRBV12-4	many	TRBJ2-1	CASSPIGQPVVGEQFF
TRBV27	.	TRBJ1-5	CASSRRLDRSFNQPQHF
TRBV27	many	TRBJ1-4	CASRLQGVGEKLFF
TRBV20-1	.	TRBJ2-4	CSARSRTGGTSNIQYF
TRBV10-3	few	TRBJ2-5	CAISESGPAQETQYF
TRBV27	.	TRBJ2-7	CASSPWGGVRGEQYF
TRBV27	.	TRBJ2-1	CASSPTGLASDEQFF